This is a list of T cell receptor beta chains from one sample in a study of control samples from healthy donors and cancer patients. Clones were read by immunoSEQ multiplex PCR, and TCRdb kept only the in-frame ones, dropping some. Among about 55,000 clones, nearly 90% were seen once, and the ten largest hold around 3.8%. The sequenced material came from blood. The origin of the receptors is a man aged 45-60 years in good health. Both conserved end residues are part of each CDR3. D genes are given only for firm matches. Clone size is not always given. Where it is, it says once, few, many or a class for expanded clones.

d_call,j_call,clone_size,v_call,cdr3_nt,cdr3_aa
.,TRBJ1-2,.,TRBV12-3/TRBV12-4,TGTGCCAGCACTGATAAGGGGGGGGCCTCCTTC,CASTDKGGASF
.,TRBJ2-4,once,TRBV2,TGTGCCAGCAGCGAATCAGAGAGCCTAGCCAAAAACATTCAGTACTTC,CASSESESLAKNIQYF
.,TRBJ2-5,.,TRBV4-1,TGCGCCAGCAGCCAAGATCGAACAGCTCAAGAGACCCAGTACTTC,CASSQDRTAQETQYF
.,TRBJ1-2,.,TRBV28,TGTGCCAGCAGTTTATCAGGGAACTATGGCTACACCTTC,CASSLSGNYGYTF
.,TRBJ1-4,.,TRBV6-5,TGTGCCAGCAGCTCCAGACAGGCTAATGAAAAACTGTTTTTT,CASSSRQANEKLFF
TRBD1,TRBJ1-2,once,TRBV24-1,TGTGCCACCAGTGATCCCGGGACAGGGAACTATGGCTACACCTTC,CATSDPGTGNYGYTF
.,TRBJ1-1,.,TRBV27,TGTGCCAGCATCGGGGTGATTGAAGCTTTCTTT,CASIGVIEAFF
.,TRBJ2-7,.,TRBV9,TGTGCCAGCAGCGTAGGCCCCAGCTCCTACGAGCAGTACTTC,CASSVGPSSYEQYF
TRBD2,TRBJ2-1,.,TRBV14,TGTGCCAGCAGCGGACTAGCGGGATGGCCCGGAAGCTCCTACAATGAGCAGTTCTTC,CASSGLAGWPGSSYNEQFF
.,TRBJ2-6,.,TRBV21-1,TGTGCCAGCAGCAAAGAGGCAGTGAGCTCTGGGGCCAACGTCCTGACTTTC,CASSKEAVSSGANVLTF
.,TRBJ1-2,.,TRBV27,TGTGCCAGCAGTTCAGGGTACGAGGCTAACTATGGCTACACCTTC,CASSSGYEANYGYTF
TRBD1,TRBJ1-4,.,TRBV9,TGTGCCAGCAGCGACCCCAGGGGGGGAGATGAAAAACTGTTTTTT,CASSDPRGGDEKLFF
.,TRBJ2-1,.,TRBV6-5,TGTGCCAGCAGACCTATAGTGACAGGCAACAATGAGCAGTTCTTC,CASRPIVTGNNEQFF
.,TRBJ1-2,.,TRBV28,TGTGCCAGCAGTGGGGCAAACTATGGCTACACCTTC,CASSGANYGYTF
TRBD2,TRBJ2-7,.,TRBV14,TGTGCCAGCAGCCAAGATTCCGGGGCTAGCGGGAGGAGGTCCTACGAGCAGTACTTC,CASSQDSGASGRRSYEQYF
TRBD1,TRBJ2-1,.,TRBV18,TGTGCCAGCTCACCACCTATCGGACAGGGGGCCTACAATGAGCAGTTCTTC,CASSPPIGQGAYNEQFF
TRBD1,TRBJ2-1,.,TRBV7-7,TGTGCTAGCAGCCATGGGACAGTCTCCTACAATGAGCAGTTCTTC,CASSHGTVSYNEQFF
.,TRBJ1-1,.,TRBV5-5,TGTGCCAGCAGCTTGTGGGCAGAAAACACTGAAGCTTTCTTT,CASSLWAENTEAFF
TRBD1,TRBJ2-7,.,TRBV5-8,TGTGCCAGCAGGGGGACAGGCCGCTCCTACGAGCAGTACTTC,CASRGTGRSYEQYF
TRBD1,TRBJ2-5,.,TRBV28,TGTGCCAGCAGCCGCAGGGGGGAGACCCAGTACTTC,CASSRRGETQYF
.,TRBJ2-7,.,TRBV6-5,TGTGCCAGCAGTTACCCAGGGGCCGAGCAGTACTTC,CASSYPGAEQYF
.,TRBJ2-1,.,TRBV28,TGTGCCAGCAGTCCATACGGGAGCGAATACAATGAGCAGTTCTTC,CASSPYGSEYNEQFF
TRBD1,TRBJ2-7,.,TRBV6-2/TRBV6-3,TGTGCCAGCAGTTTCGCCGGGACAGGCCTCGTCGAGCAGTACTTC,CASSFAGTGLVEQYF
.,TRBJ2-5,.,TRBV11-2,TGTGCCAGCAGCTTCCGACTAGGACAAGAGACCCAGTACTTC,CASSFRLGQETQYF
TRBD1,TRBJ2-2,.,TRBV5-1,TGCGCCAGCAGACCCGACAGGGCGAACACCGGGGAGCTGTTTTTT,CASRPDRANTGELFF
TRBD2,TRBJ2-5,.,TRBV5-1,TGCGCCAGCAGCGGAATATCACTAGCGGGACTGGGTGAGACCCAGTACTTC,CASSGISLAGLGETQYF
TRBD1,TRBJ2-7,.,TRBV28,TGTGCCAGCAGTACCCCGCGACAGGGGAGAGGCGAGCAGTACTTC,CASSTPRQGRGEQYF
TRBD1,TRBJ2-1,.,TRBV2,TGTGCCAGCAGTCCTACAGGGGATGAGCAGTTCTTC,CASSPTGDEQFF
.,TRBJ1-3,.,TRBV30,TGTGCCTGGAGTTACCTTCTTGGAAACACCATATATTTT,CAWSYLLGNTIYF
.,TRBJ2-2,.,TRBV29-1,TGCAGCGTTGAAGTCGCGGCGAACACCGGGGAGCTGTTTTTT,CSVEVAANTGELFF
TRBD2,TRBJ2-3,.,TRBV2,TGTGCCAGCAGTGGGGCTTCCAGCGGGAGGGCCATAGATACGCAGTATTTT,CASSGASSGRAIDTQYF
.,TRBJ1-1,.,TRBV2,TGTGCCAGCAGTCCGGGACACCAGAACACTGAAGCTTTCTTT,CASSPGHQNTEAFF
.,TRBJ2-1,.,TRBV29-1,TGCAGCGTTGTAATTACTGCGGCGGCCCCTAATGAGCAGTTCTTC,CSVVITAAAPNEQFF
.,TRBJ1-6,.,TRBV28,TGTGCCAGCAGAGGATTTAATTCACCCCTCCACTTT,CASRGFNSPLHF
TRBD1,TRBJ1-6,.,TRBV10-2,TGCGCCAGCAGTGAGTCGGGACAGGACTCACCCCTCCACTTT,CASSESGQDSPLHF
.,TRBJ1-5,.,TRBV7-8,TGTGCCAGCAGCGCGACCCCTGTAGCTGGGGATCAGCCCCAGCATTTT,CASSATPVAGDQPQHF
.,TRBJ2-1,.,TRBV6-5,TGTGCCAGCAGTTATGACGGGAGCTCCTACAATGAGCAGTTCTTC,CASSYDGSSYNEQFF
.,TRBJ2-1,.,TRBV3-1/TRBV3-2,TGTGCCAGCAGCCATTTAAATGATGAGCAGTTCTTC,CASSHLNDEQFF
.,TRBJ1-1,.,TRBV6-5,TGTGCCAGCAGTTACGGAGACAGCAACACTGAAGCTTTCTTT,CASSYGDSNTEAFF
TRBD1,TRBJ2-2,.,TRBV3-1/TRBV3-2,TGTGCCAGCAGCCCCACCGGGACAGGGAGATTCTGGGAGCTGTTTTTT,CASSPTGTGRFWELFF
.,TRBJ2-3,once,TRBV9,TGTGCCAGCAGCGTAGCGGCGGACAGCACAGATACGCAGTATTTT,CASSVAADSTDTQYF
TRBD1,TRBJ2-1,.,TRBV18,TGTGCCAGCTCACCAGGAGAGGGGGCTCAACTGTTCTTC,CASSPGEGAQLFF
.,TRBJ2-5,.,TRBV7-9,TGTGCCAGCAGCTTAAGTATCCGGTGGGAGACCCAGTACTTC,CASSLSIRWETQYF
.,TRBJ1-5,.,TRBV5-6,TGTGCCAGCAGCTTTTGGGGAAAGGGGAGCAATCAGCCCCAGCATTTT,CASSFWGKGSNQPQHF
TRBD1,TRBJ1-2,once,TRBV7-9,TGTGCCAGCAGCTTACAAGGGGGCGGATGGGATGGCTACACCTTC,CASSLQGGGWDGYTF